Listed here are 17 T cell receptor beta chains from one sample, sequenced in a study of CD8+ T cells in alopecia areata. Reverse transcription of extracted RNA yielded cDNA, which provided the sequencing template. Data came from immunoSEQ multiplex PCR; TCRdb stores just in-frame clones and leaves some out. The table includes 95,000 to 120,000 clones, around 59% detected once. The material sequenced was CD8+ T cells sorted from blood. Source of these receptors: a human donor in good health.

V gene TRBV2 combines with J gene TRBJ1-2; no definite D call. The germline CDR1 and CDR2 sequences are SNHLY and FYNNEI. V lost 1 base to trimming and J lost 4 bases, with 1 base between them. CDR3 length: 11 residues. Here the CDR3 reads CASSEGYGYTF. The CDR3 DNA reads TGTGCCAGCAGTGAAGGCTATGGCTACACCTTC.

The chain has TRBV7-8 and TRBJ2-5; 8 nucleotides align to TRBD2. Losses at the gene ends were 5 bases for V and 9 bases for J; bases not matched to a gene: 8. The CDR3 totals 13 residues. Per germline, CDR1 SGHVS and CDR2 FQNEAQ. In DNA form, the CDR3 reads TGTGCCAGCAGCAGTACTAGCGGTCAGGCCCAGTACTTC. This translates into CASSSTSGQAQYF.

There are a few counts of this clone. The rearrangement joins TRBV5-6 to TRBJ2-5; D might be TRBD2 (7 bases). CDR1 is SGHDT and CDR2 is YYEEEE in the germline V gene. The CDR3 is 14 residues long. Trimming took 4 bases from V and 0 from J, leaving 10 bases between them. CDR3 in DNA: TGTGCCAGCAGCAGGGGGGGATACCAAGAGACCCAGTACTTC. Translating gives CASSRGGYQETQYF.

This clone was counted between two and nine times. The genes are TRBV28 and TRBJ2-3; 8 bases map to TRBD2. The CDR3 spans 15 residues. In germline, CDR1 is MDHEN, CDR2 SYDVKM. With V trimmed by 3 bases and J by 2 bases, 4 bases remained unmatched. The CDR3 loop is CASSLGGGHTDTQYF. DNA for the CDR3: TGTGCCAGCAGTTTGGGCGGGGGGCACACAGATACGCAGTATTTT.

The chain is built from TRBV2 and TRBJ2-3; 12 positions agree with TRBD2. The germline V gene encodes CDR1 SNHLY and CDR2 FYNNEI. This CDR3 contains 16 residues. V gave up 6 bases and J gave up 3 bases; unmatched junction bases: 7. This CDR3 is CASSPLAGGSTDTQYF. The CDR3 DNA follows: TGTGCCAGCAGCCCACTAGCGGGGGGCTCTACAGATACGCAGTATTTT.

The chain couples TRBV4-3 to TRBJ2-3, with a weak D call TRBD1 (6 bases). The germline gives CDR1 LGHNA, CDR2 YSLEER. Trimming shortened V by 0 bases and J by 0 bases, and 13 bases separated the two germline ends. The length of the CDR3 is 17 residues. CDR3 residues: CASSQDPGVSSTDTQYF. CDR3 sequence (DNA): TGCGCCAGCAGCCAAGACCCAGGGGTCTCTAGCACAGATACGCAGTATTTT.

CDR3 loop: CASSVGRLNSPLHF. CDR3 bases: TGTGCCAGCAGTGTCGGACGGCTCAATTCACCCCTCCACTTT. The rearrangement links TRBV6-5 to TRBJ1-6, with unresolved D. Germline V gene sequence: CDR1 MNHEY, CDR2 SVGAGI. V gave up 5 bases and J gave up 7 bases, with 12 bases separating them. CDR3 length: 14 amino acids.

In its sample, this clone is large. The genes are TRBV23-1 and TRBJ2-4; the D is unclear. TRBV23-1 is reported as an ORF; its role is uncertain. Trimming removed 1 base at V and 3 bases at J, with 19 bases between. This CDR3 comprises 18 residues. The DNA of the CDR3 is TGCGCCAGCAGTCAATTTATTACGGGCGGCGTCGACAAAAACATTCAGTACTTC. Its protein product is CASSQFITGGVDKNIQYF.

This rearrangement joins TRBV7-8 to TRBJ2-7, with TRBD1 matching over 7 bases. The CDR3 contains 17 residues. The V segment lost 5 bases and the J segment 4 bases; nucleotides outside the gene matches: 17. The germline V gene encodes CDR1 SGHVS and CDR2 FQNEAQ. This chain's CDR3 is CASSILPAGDRAYEQYF. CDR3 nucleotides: TGTGCCAGCAGCATCCTTCCTGCGGGTGACAGGGCGTACGAGCAGTACTTC.

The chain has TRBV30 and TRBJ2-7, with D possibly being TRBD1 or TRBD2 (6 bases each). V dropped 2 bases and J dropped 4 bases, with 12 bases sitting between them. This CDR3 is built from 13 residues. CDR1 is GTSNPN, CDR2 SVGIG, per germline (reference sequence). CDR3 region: CAWSLGAGYEQYF. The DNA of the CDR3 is TGTGCCTGGAGTCTGGGGGCGGGGTACGAGCAGTACTTC.

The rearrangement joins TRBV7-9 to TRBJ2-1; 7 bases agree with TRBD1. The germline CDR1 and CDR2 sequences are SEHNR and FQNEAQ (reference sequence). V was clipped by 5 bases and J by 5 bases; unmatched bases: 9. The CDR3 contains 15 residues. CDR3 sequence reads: CASSPTGTVHNEQFF. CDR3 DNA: TGTGCCAGCAGCCCCACCGGGACAGTCCACAATGAGCAGTTCTTC. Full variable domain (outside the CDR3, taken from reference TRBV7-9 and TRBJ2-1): DTGVSQNPRHKITKRGQNVTFRCDPISEHNRLYWYRQTLGQGPEFLTYFQNEAQLEKSRLLSDRFSAERPKGSFSTLEIQRTEQGDSAMYLCASSPTGTVHNEQFFGPGTRLTVL.

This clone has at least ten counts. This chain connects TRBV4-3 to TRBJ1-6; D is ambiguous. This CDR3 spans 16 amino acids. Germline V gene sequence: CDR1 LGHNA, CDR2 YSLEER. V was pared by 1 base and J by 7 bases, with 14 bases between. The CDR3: CASSQVPGLANSPLHF. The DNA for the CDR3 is TGCGCCAGCAGCCAAGTCCCGGGGTTGGCGAATTCACCCCTCCACTTT.

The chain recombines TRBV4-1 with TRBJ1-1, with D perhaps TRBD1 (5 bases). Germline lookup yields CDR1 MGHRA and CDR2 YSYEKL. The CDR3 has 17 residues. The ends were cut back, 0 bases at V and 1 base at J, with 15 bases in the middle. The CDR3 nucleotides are TGCGCCAGCAGCCAAGATCGCGGGGGGTTCGGGAACACTGAAGCTTTCTTT. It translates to CASSQDRGGFGNTEAFF.

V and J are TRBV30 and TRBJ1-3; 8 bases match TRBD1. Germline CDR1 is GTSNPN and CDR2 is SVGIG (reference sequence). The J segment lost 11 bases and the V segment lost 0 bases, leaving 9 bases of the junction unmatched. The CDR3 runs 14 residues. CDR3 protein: CAWSVPGQDFPIYF. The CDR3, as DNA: TGTGCCTGGAGTGTACCGGGACAGGACTTCCCCATATATTTT.

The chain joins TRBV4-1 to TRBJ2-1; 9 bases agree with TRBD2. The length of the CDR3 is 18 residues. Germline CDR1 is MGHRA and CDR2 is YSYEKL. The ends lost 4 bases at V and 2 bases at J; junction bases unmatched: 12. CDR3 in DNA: TGCGCCAGCAGCCTGAGTCCCGGCGCGGGGGGGCCCTACAATGAGCAGTTCTTC. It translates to CASSLSPGAGGPYNEQFF.

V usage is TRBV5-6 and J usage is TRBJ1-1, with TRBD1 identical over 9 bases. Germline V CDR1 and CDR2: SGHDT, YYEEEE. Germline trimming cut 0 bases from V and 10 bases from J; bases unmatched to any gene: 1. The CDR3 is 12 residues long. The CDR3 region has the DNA TGTGCCAGCAGCTTGGGGGACAGGGTAGCTTTCTTT. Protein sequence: CASSLGDRVAFF.

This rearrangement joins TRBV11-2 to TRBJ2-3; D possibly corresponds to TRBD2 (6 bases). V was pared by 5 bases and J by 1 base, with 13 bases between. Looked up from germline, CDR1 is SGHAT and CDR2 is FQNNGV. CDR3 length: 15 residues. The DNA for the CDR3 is TGTGCCAGCAGCCCGGATAGCGGAGGCACAGATACGCAGTATTTT. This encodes CASSPDSGGTDTQYF.